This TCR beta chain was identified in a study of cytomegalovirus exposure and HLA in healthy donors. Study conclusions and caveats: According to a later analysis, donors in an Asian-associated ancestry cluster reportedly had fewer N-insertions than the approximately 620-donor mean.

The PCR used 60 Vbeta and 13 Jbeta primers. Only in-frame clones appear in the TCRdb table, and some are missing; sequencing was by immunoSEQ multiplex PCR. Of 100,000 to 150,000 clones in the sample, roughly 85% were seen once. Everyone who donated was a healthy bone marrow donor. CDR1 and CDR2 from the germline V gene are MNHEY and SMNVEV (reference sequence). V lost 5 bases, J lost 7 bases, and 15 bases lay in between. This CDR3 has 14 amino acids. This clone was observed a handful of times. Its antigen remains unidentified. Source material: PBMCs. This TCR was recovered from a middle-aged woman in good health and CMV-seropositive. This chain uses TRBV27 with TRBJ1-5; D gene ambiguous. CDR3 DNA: TGTGCCAGCAGTACGTACGAGGGCGGGCAGCCCCAGCATTTT. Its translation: CASSTYEGGQPQHF.